Detailed here is one T cell receptor (beta chain). The target antigen is unknown. This record comes from a study of cytomegalovirus exposure and HLA in healthy donors. Study as a whole: From donors who were HLA-typed, an early data release held about 85 million unique TCRs. Findings of the study overall: The availability of immune exposure information extended only to CMV serostatus. A later analysis found common viral pathogens apparently linked to several of the most significant clusters. The likely origin of a cluster of highly shared sequence variants was a sequencing artifact.

The PCR ran on 60 Vbeta and 13 Jbeta primers. The protocol was immunoSEQ multiplex PCR, while the TCRdb copy is restricted to in-frame clones and leaves out a portion. The sample lists about 160,000 clones; around four fifths were seen once. With V trimmed by 9 bases and J by 0 bases, 6 bases remained unmatched. CDR1 SNHLY and CDR2 FYNNEI come from the germline V gene. This CDR3 has 14 residues. Sequenced sample: PBMCs. The clonotype was recovered from a woman younger than 35 in good health and CMV-seronegative. The chain carries TRBV2 and TRBJ2-3; 7 nucleotides line up with TRBD2. The CDR3 loop reads CASLAATSTDTQYF. DNA for the CDR3: TGTGCCAGTCTAGCGGCTACTAGCACAGATACGCAGTATTTT.